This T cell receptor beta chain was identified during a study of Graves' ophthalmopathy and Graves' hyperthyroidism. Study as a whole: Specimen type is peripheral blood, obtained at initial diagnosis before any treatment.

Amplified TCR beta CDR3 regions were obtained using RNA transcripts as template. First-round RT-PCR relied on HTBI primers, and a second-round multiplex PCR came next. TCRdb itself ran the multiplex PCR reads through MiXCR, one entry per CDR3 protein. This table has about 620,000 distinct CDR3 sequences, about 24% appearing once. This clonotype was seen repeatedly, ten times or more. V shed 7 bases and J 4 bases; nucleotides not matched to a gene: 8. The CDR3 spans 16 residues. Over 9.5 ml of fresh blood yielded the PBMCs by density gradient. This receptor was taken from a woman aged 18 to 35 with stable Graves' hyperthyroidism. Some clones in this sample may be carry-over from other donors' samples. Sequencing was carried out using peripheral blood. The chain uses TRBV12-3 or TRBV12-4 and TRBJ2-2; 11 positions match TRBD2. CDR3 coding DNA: TGTGCCAGCAACATACCCGGGACTAGCGGCACCGGGGAGCTGTTTTTT. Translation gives CASNIPGTSGTGELFF.